Presented here are 17 T cell receptor beta chains from one specimen sequenced in a study of control samples from healthy donors and cancer patients. This table comes from immunoSEQ multiplex PCR, and its TCRdb copy is limited to in-frame clones, with some not included. This sample has around 95,000 clones, with 85% found just once. The sequenced sample consisted of blood. These receptors came from a man between 25 and 39 years old in good health.

The chain links TRBV10-3 to TRBJ1-1, with unresolved D. Trimming took 6 bases from V and 3 from J, leaving 11 bases between them. CDR3 length: 13 residues. Germline CDR1 reads ENHRY; CDR2 reads SYGVKD. CDR3 residues: CAISPVGDTEAFF. The CDR3 nucleotides are TGTGCCATCAGCCCCGTTGGGGACACTGAAGCTTTCTTT.

This clone was seen a few times. The CDR3 DNA reads as TGTGCCAGTAGTCTTTTCCAGACGAACACTGAAGCTTTCTTT. It yields the protein CASSLFQTNTEAFF. This rearrangement joins TRBV19 to TRBJ1-1; D remains ambiguous. Trimming took off 5 bases at V and 1 base at J, with 11 bases between the two ends. Germline V gene sequence: CDR1 LNHDA, CDR2 SQIVND (reference sequence). This CDR3 region has 14 residues.

The J gene is TRBJ1-5, the V gene TRBV3-1 (or the pseudogene TRBV3-2), with D tentatively TRBD1 (5 bases). Between the trimmed V and J ends, which lost 0 bases and 7 bases, there was a span of 22 bases. There are 18 residues in the CDR3. Germline values: CDR1 LGHDT, CDR2 YNNKEL (reference sequence). The CDR3 DNA follows: TGTGCCAGCAGCCAAGAATATCCGGCGGGGGACGGGCGCCAGCCCCAGCATTTT. Amino acid sequence: CASSQEYPAGDGRQPQHF.

The V gene is TRBV3-1 (or the pseudogene TRBV3-2), the J gene TRBJ1-2, with TRBD1 matching over 8 bases. The CDR3 totals 14 residues. Germline CDR1 and CDR2: LGHDT and YNNKEL (reference sequence). After removal of 4 bases from V and 3 bases from J, the junction contained 4 bases not matched to a gene. The CDR3, as DNA: TGTGCCAGCAGCCGGACAGGGACGGACTATGGCTACACCTTC. This codes for CASSRTGTDYGYTF.

In DNA form, the CDR3 reads TGTGCCAGCAGTTTACAGGGGAACACCGGGGAGCTGTTTTTT. It is translated as CASSLQGNTGELFF. The rearrangement links TRBV6-2 or TRBV6-3 to TRBJ2-2; possible D gene TRBD1, 6 bases. Per germline, CDR1 MNHEY and CDR2 SVGEGT. V lost 4 bases, J lost 1 base, and 7 bases lay in between. The CDR3 runs 14 residues.

The CDR3: CASSDHLYNEQFF. The CDR3 nucleotides read TGCGCCAGCAGTGATCACCTCTACAATGAGCAGTTCTTC. The V and J genes are TRBV10-2 and TRBJ2-1; D is unclear. V dropped 3 bases and J dropped 3 bases, with 6 bases sitting between them. The CDR3 is 13 residues long. Germline loops: CDR1 WSHSY, CDR2 SAAADI.

J is TRBJ2-1 and V is TRBV13; 7 bases fit TRBD1. The CDR3 runs to 14 residues. CDR1 is PRHDT and CDR2 is FYEKMQ in the germline V gene (reference sequence). The V and J ends lost 5 bases and 4 bases, in that order; junction bases with no gene match: 5. CDR3 protein: CASSHGTAYNEQFF. Written as DNA, the CDR3 is TGTGCCAGCAGCCATGGGACAGCATACAATGAGCAGTTCTTC.

This clone was detected only once. The chain combines TRBV6-2 or TRBV6-3 with TRBJ1-1; 8 bases align to TRBD1. Germline V gives CDR1 MNHEY, CDR2 SVGEGT. The V and J ends lost 3 bases and 5 bases, in that order; junction bases with no gene match: 8. The CDR3 is made up of 15 amino acids. CDR3 protein: CASSYNPGQATEAFF. The CDR3 DNA reads as TGTGCCAGCAGTTATAATCCGGGACAGGCAACTGAAGCTTTCTTT.

This clone was seen a single time. The V and J genes are TRBV15 and TRBJ1-4, with TRBD1 matching 9 bases. The V gene end was trimmed by 0 bases and the J gene end by 7 bases; junction bases not matched to a gene: 3. The CDR3 is 15 amino acids. Germline V gives CDR1 LNHNV, CDR2 YYDKDF (reference sequence). The chain's CDR3 is CATSRDGTGSEKLFF. CDR3 nucleotide sequence: TGTGCCACCAGCAGAGATGGGACAGGGAGTGAAAAACTGTTTTTT.

This chain links TRBV6-5 with TRBJ2-7; 8 nucleotides agree with TRBD1. The CDR3 has 13 residues. Germline V gene sequence: CDR1 MNHEY, CDR2 SVGAGI. V was clipped by 6 bases and J by 2 bases; unmatched bases: 3. The CDR3 is CASRRTGTYEQYF. CDR3 sequence (DNA): TGTGCCAGCAGAAGGACAGGGACCTACGAGCAGTACTTC.

The chain carries TRBV11-3 and TRBJ1-5, with TRBD1 matching over 8 bases. The CDR3 is 18 amino acids. Per germline, CDR1 SGHNT and CDR2 YENEEA. V lost 5 bases and J lost 0; bases outside the gene matches: 12. CDR3 in DNA: TGTGCCAGCAGCAGCCCCGGGACAGGAGCTTATAGCAATCAGCCCCAGCATTTT. This codes for CASSSPGTGAYSNQPQHF.

This rearrangement joins TRBV10-3 to TRBJ1-5; D not certain. The CDR3 is made up of 14 amino acids. Germline loops: CDR1 ENHRY, CDR2 SYGVKD. The V end lost 3 bases, the J end lost 11 bases, and 17 bases lay between the germline ends. The CDR3 DNA reads as TGTGCCATCAGTGATCAGTCCGGGGTGTCGGCCCAGCATTTT. This encodes CAISDQSGVSAQHF.

The chain joins TRBV19 to TRBJ2-3; 12 bases match TRBD2. The CDR3 covers 17 residues. The trim removed 3 bases at V and 2 bases at J, leaving 6 bases unmatched. The germline V gene has CDR1 LNHDA and CDR2 SQIVND (reference sequence). The CDR3 DNA reads as TGTGCCAGTAGTATGGTACTAGCGGGGGGACCCACAGATACGCAGTATTTT. Amino acids: CASSMVLAGGPTDTQYF.

The J gene is TRBJ2-2, the V gene TRBV4-2; 10 bases agree with TRBD2. CDR3 length: 17 residues. CDR1 LGHNA and CDR2 YNFKEQ come from the germline V gene. V shed 4 bases and J 1 base; nucleotides not matched to a gene: 6. The CDR3 region has the DNA TGTGCCAGCAGCCGCCGTACTAGCGGGGAGAACACCGGGGAGCTGTTTTTT. It codes for CASSRRTSGENTGELFF.

V gene TRBV27 combines with J gene TRBJ1-5; TRBD1 matches at 12 bases. The CDR3 length is 17 residues. Germline V gene sequence: CDR1 MNHEY, CDR2 SMNVEV (reference sequence). Unmatched junction bases numbered 9, after V lost 6 bases and J lost 3 bases. For the CDR3, the DNA is TGTGCCAGCAGACCGGGACAGGGGGCGAGGGACAATCAGCCCCAGCATTTT. This translates into CASRPGQGARDNQPQHF.

V and J are TRBV5-4 and TRBJ1-4; D not resolved. V dropped 0 bases and J dropped 7 bases, with 10 bases sitting between them. From germline, CDR1 is SGHNT and CDR2 YYREEE (reference sequence). The CDR3 has 14 amino acids. This CDR3 is CASSLGGSGEKLFF. The CDR3 bases are TGTGCCAGCAGCTTGGGGGGTTCCGGTGAAAAACTGTTTTTT.

The chain has TRBV5-1 and TRBJ1-1; D remains unclear. Per the germline V gene, CDR1 is SGHRS and CDR2 is YFSETQ. The CDR3 totals 13 residues. Trimming pared 0 bases from V and 7 bases from J, leaving 10 bases between. This CDR3 is CASSLDPDLEAFF. CDR3 coding DNA: TGCGCCAGCAGCTTGGATCCAGACCTTGAAGCTTTCTTT.